The present T cell receptor (beta chain) was sequenced within a study of blood T cell repertoires in COVID-19. Original handling: For nucleated cells, counts were estimated from reference gene primer amplification. Assay: immunoSEQ multiplex PCR; the TCRdb copy retains only in-frame clones and omits some. The V and J calls and clone size are taken from that table; D and trimming were inferred from the DNA. The data show some 260,000 clones, roughly 80% seen once. This CDR3 has 15 amino acids. Trimming at V came to 5 bases and at J to 3 bases, leaving 8 bases not matched to a gene. Germline assignment: CDR1 WNHNN and CDR2 SYGVQD (reference sequence).

This sequence originates from a woman older than 75 with active or convalescent COVID-19. The chain joins TRBV10-1 to TRBJ2-5; 8 bases fit TRBD1. The sample was peripheral blood. CDR3 coding DNA: TGCGCCAGCAGTTCGACAGGGGCGAAAAAAGAGACCCAGTACTTC. Amino acid sequence: CASSSTGAKKETQYF.